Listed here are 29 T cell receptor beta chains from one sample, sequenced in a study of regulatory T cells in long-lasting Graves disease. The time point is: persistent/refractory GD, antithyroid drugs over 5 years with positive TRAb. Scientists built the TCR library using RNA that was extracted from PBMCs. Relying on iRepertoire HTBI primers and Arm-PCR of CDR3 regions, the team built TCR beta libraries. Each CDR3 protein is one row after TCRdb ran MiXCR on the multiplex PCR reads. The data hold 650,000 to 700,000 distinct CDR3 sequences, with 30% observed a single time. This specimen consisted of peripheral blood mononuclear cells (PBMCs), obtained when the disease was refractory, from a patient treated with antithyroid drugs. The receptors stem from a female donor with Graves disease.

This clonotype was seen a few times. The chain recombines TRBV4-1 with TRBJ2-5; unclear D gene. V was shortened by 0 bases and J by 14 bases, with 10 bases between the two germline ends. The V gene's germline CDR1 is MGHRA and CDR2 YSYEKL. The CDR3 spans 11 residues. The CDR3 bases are TGCGCCAGCAGCCAAGATCGGACCCTCTACTTC. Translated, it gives CASSQDRTLYF.

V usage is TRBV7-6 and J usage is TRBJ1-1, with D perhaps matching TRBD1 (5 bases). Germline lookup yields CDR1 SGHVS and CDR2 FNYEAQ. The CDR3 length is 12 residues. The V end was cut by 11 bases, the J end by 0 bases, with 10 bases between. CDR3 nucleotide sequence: TGTGCCGGGGGGACCTTGAACACTGAAGCTTTCTTT. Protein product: CAGGTLNTEAFF.

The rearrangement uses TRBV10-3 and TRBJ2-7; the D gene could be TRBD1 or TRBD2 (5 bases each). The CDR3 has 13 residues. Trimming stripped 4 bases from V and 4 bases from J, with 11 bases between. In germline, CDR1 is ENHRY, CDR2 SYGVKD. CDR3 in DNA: TGTGCCATCAGTGGGGGGACCGGGTACGAGCAGTACTTC. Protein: CAISGGTGYEQYF.

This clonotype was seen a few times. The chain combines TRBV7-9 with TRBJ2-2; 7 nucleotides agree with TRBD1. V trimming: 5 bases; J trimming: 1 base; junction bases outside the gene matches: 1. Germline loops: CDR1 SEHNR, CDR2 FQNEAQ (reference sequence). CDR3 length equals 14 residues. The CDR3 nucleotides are TGTGCCAGCAGCCACAGGGGGAACACCGGGGAGCTGTTTTTT. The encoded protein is CASSHRGNTGELFF.

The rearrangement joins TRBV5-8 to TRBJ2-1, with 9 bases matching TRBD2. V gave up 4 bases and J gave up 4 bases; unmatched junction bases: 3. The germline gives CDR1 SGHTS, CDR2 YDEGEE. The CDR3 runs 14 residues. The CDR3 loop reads CASSVLAGYNEQFF. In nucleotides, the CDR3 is TGTGCCAGCAGCGTGCTAGCGGGATACAATGAGCAGTTCTTC.

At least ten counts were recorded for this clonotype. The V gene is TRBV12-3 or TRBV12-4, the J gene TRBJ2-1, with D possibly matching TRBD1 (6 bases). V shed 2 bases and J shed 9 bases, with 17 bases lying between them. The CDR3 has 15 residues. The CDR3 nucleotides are TGTGCCAGCAGTTTAAACGACAGGTTGCTTGGTGAGCAGTTCTTC. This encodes CASSLNDRLLGEQFF.

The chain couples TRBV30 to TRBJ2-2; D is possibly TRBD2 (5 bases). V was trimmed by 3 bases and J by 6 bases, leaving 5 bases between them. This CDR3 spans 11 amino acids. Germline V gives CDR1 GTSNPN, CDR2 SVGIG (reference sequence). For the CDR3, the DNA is TGTGCCTGGAGACTAGCCGGGGAGCTGTTTTTT. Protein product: CAWRLAGELFF.

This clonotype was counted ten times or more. For the CDR3, the DNA is TGTGCCAGCAGCAGACAGTACATGGGAGATGAAAAACTGTTTTTT. Amino acid sequence: CASSRQYMGDEKLFF. The rearrangement joins TRBV6-1 to TRBJ1-4; possibly TRBD1 for D (5 bases). CDR3 length: 15 residues. CDR1 and CDR2 (germline): MNHNS, SASEGT. The V gene lost 6 bases and the J gene lost 6 bases, with 17 bases spanning the gap.

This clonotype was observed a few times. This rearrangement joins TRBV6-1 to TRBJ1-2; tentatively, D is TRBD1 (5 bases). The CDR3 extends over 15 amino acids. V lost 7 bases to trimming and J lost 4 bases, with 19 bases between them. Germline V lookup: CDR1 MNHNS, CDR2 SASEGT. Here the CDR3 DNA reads TGTGCCAGCACCAAACGACAGCCTCCCGCCTATGGCTACACCTTC. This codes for CASTKRQPPAYGYTF.

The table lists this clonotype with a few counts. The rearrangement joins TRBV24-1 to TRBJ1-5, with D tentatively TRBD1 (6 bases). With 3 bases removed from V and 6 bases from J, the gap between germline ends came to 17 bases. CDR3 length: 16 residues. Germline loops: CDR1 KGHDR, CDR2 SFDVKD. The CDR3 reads CATSDRSYRVGQPQHF. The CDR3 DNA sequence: TGTGCCACCAGTGATCGGAGTTACAGGGTTGGTCAGCCCCAGCATTTT.

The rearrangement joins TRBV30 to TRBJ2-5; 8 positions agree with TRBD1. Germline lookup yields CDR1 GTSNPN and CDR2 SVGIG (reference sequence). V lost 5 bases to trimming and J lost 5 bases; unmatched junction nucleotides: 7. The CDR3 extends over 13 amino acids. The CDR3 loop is CAWSQGAGETQYF. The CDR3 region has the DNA TGTGCCTGGTCTCAGGGGGCCGGGGAGACCCAGTACTTC.

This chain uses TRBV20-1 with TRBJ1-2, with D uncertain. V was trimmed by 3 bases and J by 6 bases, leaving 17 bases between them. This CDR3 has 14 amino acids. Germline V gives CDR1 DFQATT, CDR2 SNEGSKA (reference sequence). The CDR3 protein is CSASLLQGSHGYTF. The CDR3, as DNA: TGCAGTGCTAGCCTCCTCCAAGGGTCACATGGCTACACCTTC.

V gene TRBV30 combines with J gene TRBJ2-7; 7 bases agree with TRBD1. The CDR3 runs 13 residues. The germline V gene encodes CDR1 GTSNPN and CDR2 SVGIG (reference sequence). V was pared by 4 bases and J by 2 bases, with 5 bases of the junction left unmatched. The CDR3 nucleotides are TGTGCCTGGATAGGTAGGGGGCCCTACGAGCAGTACTTC. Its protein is CAWIGRGPYEQYF.

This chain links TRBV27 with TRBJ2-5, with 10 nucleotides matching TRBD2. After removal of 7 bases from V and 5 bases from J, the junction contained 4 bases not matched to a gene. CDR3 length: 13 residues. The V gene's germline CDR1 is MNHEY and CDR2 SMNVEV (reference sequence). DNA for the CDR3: TGTGCCAGCAATCCTAGCGGGAGTGAGACCCAGTACTTC. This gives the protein CASNPSGSETQYF.

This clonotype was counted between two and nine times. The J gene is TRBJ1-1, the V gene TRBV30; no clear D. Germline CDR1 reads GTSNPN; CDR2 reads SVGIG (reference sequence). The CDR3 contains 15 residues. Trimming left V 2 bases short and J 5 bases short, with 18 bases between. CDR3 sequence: CAWSLGTVKGTEAFF. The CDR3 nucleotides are TGTGCCTGGAGTCTAGGTACCGTTAAAGGGACTGAAGCTTTCTTT.

The CDR3 is CASTDRRGRETQYF. For the CDR3, the DNA is TGTGCCAGCACCGACAGGAGAGGGAGGGAGACCCAGTACTTC. V and J are TRBV6-1 and TRBJ2-5, with D possibly being TRBD1 or TRBD2 (6 bases each). The length of the CDR3 is 14 residues. CDR1 is MNHNS and CDR2 is SASEGT in the germline V gene. V lost 7 bases and J 5 bases, leaving 17 bases between the germline ends.

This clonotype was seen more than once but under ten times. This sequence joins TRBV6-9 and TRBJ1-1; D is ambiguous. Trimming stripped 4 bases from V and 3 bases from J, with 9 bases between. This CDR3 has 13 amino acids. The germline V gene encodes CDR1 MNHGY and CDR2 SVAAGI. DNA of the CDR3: TGTGCCAGCAGTTCCAGCAGATACACTGAAGCTTTCTTT. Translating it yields CASSSSRYTEAFF.

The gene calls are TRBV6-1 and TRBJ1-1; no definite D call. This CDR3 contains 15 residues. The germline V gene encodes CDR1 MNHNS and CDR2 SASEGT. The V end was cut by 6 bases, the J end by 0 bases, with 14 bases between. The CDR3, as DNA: TGTGCCAGCAGCCGTACTCGGAGTTTGAACACTGAAGCTTTCTTT. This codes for CASSRTRSLNTEAFF.

The CDR3 DNA reads as TGTGCCAGCAGCCGTACAGGACCTGTATACGAGCAGTACTTC. Protein: CASSRTGPVYEQYF. V is TRBV7-2 and J is TRBJ2-7, with a tentative D call TRBD1 (5 bases). Germline CDR1 SGHTA, CDR2 FQGNSA. The CDR3 has 14 residues. Trimming cost V 5 bases and J 4 bases, with 15 bases left between them.

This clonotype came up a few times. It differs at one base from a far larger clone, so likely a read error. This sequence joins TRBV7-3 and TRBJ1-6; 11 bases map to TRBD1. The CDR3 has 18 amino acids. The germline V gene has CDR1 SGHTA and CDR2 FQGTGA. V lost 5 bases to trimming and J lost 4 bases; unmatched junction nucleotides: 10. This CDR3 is CASSPTRTGGAYNSPLHF. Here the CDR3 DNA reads TGTGCCAGCAGCCCAACCAGGACAGGGGGCGCGTATAATTCACCCCTCCACTTT.

The CDR3 DNA sequence: TGTGCCAGCAGTTACTCTCCCCCGAGCTCCTATAATTCACCCCTCCACTTT. Protein product: CASSYSPPSSYNSPLHF. This rearrangement joins TRBV6-2 or TRBV6-3 to TRBJ1-6; D remains ambiguous. The CDR3 length is 17 residues. V was cut by 0 bases and J by 0 bases, with 9 bases left in between. The V gene's germline CDR1 is MNHEY and CDR2 SVGEGT.

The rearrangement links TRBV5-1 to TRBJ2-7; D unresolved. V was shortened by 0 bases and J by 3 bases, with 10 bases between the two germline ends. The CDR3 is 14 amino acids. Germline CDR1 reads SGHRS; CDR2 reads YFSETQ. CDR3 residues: CASSLAQTVYEQYF. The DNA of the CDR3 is TGCGCCAGCAGCTTGGCTCAGACGGTCTACGAGCAGTACTTC.

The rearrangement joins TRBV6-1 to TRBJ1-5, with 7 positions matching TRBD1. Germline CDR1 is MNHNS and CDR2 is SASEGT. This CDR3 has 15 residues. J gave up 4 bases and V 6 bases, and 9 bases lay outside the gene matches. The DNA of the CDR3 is TGTGCCAGCAGCCCCGACCACAGGGGAAATCAGCCCCAGCATTTT. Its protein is CASSPDHRGNQPQHF.

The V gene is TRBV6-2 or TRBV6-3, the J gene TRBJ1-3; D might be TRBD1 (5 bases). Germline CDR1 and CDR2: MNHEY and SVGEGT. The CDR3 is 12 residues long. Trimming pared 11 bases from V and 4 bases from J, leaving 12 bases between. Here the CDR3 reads CAARDAGNTIYF. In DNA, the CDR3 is TGTGCCGCACGGGACGCCGGAAACACCATATATTTT.

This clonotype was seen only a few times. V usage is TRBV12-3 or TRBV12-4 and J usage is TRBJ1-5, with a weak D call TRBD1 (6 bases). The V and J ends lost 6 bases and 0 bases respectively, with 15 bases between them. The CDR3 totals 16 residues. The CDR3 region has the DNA TGTGCCAGCAGCCACGACAGGCCCACTAGCAATCAGCCCCAGCATTTT. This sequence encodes CASSHDRPTSNQPQHF.

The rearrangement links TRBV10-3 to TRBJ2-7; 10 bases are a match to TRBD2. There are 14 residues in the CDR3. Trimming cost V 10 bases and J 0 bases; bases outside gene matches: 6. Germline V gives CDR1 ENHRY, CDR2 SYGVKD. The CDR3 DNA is TGTGCCACTAACCCTAGCGGGAGCTCCTACGAGCAGTACTTC. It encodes CATNPSGSSYEQYF.

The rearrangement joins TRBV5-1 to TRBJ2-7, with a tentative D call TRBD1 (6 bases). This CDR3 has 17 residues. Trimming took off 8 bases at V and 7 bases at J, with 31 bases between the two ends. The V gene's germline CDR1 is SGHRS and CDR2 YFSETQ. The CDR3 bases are TGCGCCAGGCTCGGAATCCCCGACAGGCCACTATCCCGGGAGCAGTACTTC. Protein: CARLGIPDRPLSREQYF.

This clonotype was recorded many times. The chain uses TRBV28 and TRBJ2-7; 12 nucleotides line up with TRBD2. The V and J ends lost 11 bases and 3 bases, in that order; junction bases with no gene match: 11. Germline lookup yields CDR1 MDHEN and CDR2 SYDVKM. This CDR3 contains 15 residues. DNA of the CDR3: TGTGCCGCCAACTCCGGACTAGCGGGACTCTACGAGCAGTACTTC. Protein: CAANSGLAGLYEQYF.

The CDR3, as DNA: TGTGCCAGTAGTATCTTGCAACAGCCCCAGCATTTT. It encodes CASSILQQPQHF. The V call is TRBV19, the J call TRBJ1-5; D gene ambiguous. Per the germline V gene, CDR1 is LNHDA and CDR2 is SQIVND (reference sequence). The CDR3 consists of 12 residues. V shed 3 bases and J shed 7 bases, with 7 bases lying between them.